The 28 T cell receptor beta chains in this list originate from one sample, sequenced in a study of blood T cell repertoires in COVID-19. Some clones are missing from TCRdb's copy, which holds only in-frame ones; the method was immunoSEQ multiplex PCR. Of 50,000 to 75,000 clones in the sample, 90% to 95% were seen once. The sequenced sample consisted of peripheral blood. The receptors shown here come from a man between 65 and 79 years old with active COVID-19.

Only one count was recorded for this clone. The rearrangement links TRBV10-2 to TRBJ2-2; D remains ambiguous. There are 12 residues in the CDR3. V gave up 3 bases and J gave up 7 bases, with 6 bases separating them. Germline V gene data show CDR1 as WSHSY and CDR2 as SAAADI. The CDR3 DNA reads as TGCGCCAGCAGTGAAAATAGCGGGGAGCTGTTTTTT. Encoded protein: CASSENSGELFF.

The rearrangement uses TRBV5-1 and TRBJ1-2, with unresolved D. V shed 0 bases and J shed 3 bases, with 6 bases lying between them. Germline V gene lookup returns CDR1 SGHRS and CDR2 YFSETQ. This CDR3 region has 13 residues. The CDR3 is CASSLVGDYGYTF. The CDR3 DNA follows: TGCGCCAGCAGCTTGGTCGGGGACTATGGCTACACCTTC.

This clone was detected only once. The V gene is TRBV3-1 (or the pseudogene TRBV3-2), the J gene TRBJ2-3; D is perhaps TRBD2 (6 bases). Trimming stripped 5 bases from V and 3 bases from J, with 9 bases between. CDR3 length equals 13 residues. Germline V gene data show CDR1 as LGHDT and CDR2 as YNNKEL (reference sequence). CDR3 nucleotides: TGTGCCAGCAGCTCGGGACTTACAGATACGCAGTATTTT. It yields the protein CASSSGLTDTQYF.

The chain links TRBV7-6 to TRBJ2-1; the D gene is possibly TRBD1 (5 bases). Germline V CDR1 and CDR2: SGHVS, FNYEAQ. The CDR3 contains 15 residues. V was pared by 2 bases and J by 4 bases, with 12 bases between. The CDR3 DNA reads TGTGCCAGCAGCTTATTGCAGGGCCCTTACAATGAGCAGTTCTTC. It translates to CASSLLQGPYNEQFF.

DNA of the CDR3: TGTGCCAGCAGTTACGATCGGTGGGGCGAAGGCTATGGCTACACCTTC. This encodes CASSYDRWGEGYGYTF. J is TRBJ1-2 and V is TRBV6-2 or TRBV6-3; weak D call: TRBD1 (5 bases). Germline assignment: CDR1 MNHEY and CDR2 SVGEGT. V lost 2 bases, J lost 4 bases, and 17 bases lay in between. This CDR3 is 16 amino acids long.

The chain has TRBV11-3 and TRBJ2-2, with 15 bases matching TRBD2. V shed 5 bases and J 1 base; nucleotides not matched to a gene: 5. The germline V gene encodes CDR1 SGHNT and CDR2 YENEEA. The CDR3 extends over 18 amino acids. CDR3 nucleotide sequence: TGTGCCAGCAGCCCGGGACTAGCGGGGGGCTGGAACACCGGGGAGCTGTTTTTT. It is translated as CASSPGLAGGWNTGELFF. Together with reference TRBV11-3 and TRBJ2-2, the CDR3 gives the full variable domain: EAGVVQSPRYKIIEKKQPVAFWCNPISGHNTLYWYLQNLGQGPELLIRYENEEAVDDSQLPKDRFSAERLKGVDSTLKIQPAELGDSAVYLCASSPGLAGGWNTGELFFGEGSRLTVL.

The chain carries TRBV5-6 and TRBJ2-3, with 10 bases identical to TRBD2. The CDR3 is made up of 16 amino acids. The junction had 7 bases not matched to a gene; V was cut back by 0 bases and J by 6 bases. Germline loops: CDR1 SGHDT, CDR2 YYEEEE. The CDR3: CASSLGPAGGLDTQYF. The CDR3 nucleotides read TGTGCCAGCAGCTTGGGCCCAGCGGGGGGGTTGGATACGCAGTATTTT. Drawing the rest from reference TRBV5-6 and TRBJ2-3, the complete variable domain is DAGVTQSPTHLIKTRGQQVTLRCSPKSGHDTVSWYQQALGQGPQFIFQYYEEEERQRGNFPDRFSGHQFPNYSSELNVNALLLGDSALYLCASSLGPAGGLDTQYFGPGTRLTVL.

The gene calls are TRBV21-1 and TRBJ1-6; the table names TRBD1, a call not compared with the DNA. TRBV21-1 is annotated as a pseudogene. The CDR3 is made up of 17 amino acids. The chain's CDR3 is CASSSLRGGSYNSPLHF. DNA for the CDR3: TGTGCCAGCAGCAGCCTCAGGGGTGGGTCCTATAATTCACCCCTCCACTTT.

The rearrangement joins TRBV25-1 to TRBJ2-2; the match to TRBD1 covers 10 bases. The CDR3 runs 16 residues. CDR1 is MGHDK and CDR2 is SYGVNS in the germline V gene. Trimming cost V 3 bases and J 5 bases; bases outside gene matches: 6. CDR3 nucleotide sequence: TGTGCCAGCAGTGATCGGACAGGGGGGGTAACCGGGGAGCTGTTTTTT. Translated, it gives CASSDRTGGVTGELFF.

This clone occurred once. The CDR3 bases are TGTGCCAGCAGCGTCAACAACTACGAGCAGTACGTC. Protein sequence: CASSVNNYEQYV. The chain carries TRBV7-9 and TRBJ2-7; D not certain. Trimming removed 5 bases at V and 3 bases at J, with 8 bases between. Per germline, CDR1 SEHNR and CDR2 FQNEAQ (reference sequence). This CDR3 is 12 amino acids long.

The chain recombines TRBV7-7 with TRBJ2-5, with 7 bases fitting TRBD1. The CDR3 has 17 amino acids. The V gene end was trimmed by 1 base and the J gene end by 1 base; junction bases not matched to a gene: 9. Germline-derived CDR1 and CDR2 are SSHAT and FNYEAQ (reference sequence). The CDR3 coding sequence is TGTGCCAGCAGCTTAGGTGGGGCAGGGGGATTCCAAGAGACCCAGTACTTC. Its translation is CASSLGGAGGFQETQYF.

This chain joins TRBV7-2 and TRBJ2-5; no definite D call. Germline assignment: CDR1 SGHTA and CDR2 FQGNSA. The V gene lost 3 bases and the J gene lost 2 bases, with 7 bases spanning the gap. The CDR3 totals 13 residues. As DNA, the CDR3 is TGTGCCAGCAGCTTTAGCCTGCAAGAGACCCAGTACTTC. This sequence encodes CASSFSLQETQYF. The whole variable domain, filled in from reference TRBV7-2 and TRBJ2-5, reads GAGVSQSPSNKVTEKGKDVELRCDPISGHTALYWYRQSLGQGLEFLIYFQGNSAPDKSGLPSDRFSAERTGGSVSTLTIQRTQQEDSAVYLCASSFSLQETQYFGPGTRLLVL.

This CDR3 reads CASSFISTVLAKNIQYF. Written as DNA, the CDR3 is TGTGCCAGCAGTTTTATAAGTACGGTGCTAGCCAAAAACATTCAGTACTTC. V and J are TRBV28 and TRBJ2-4; unclear D gene. Germline-derived CDR1 and CDR2 are MDHEN and SYDVKM. Trimming shortened V by 3 bases and J by 0 bases, and 15 bases separated the two germline ends. The CDR3 contains 17 residues. The complete variable domain, with remaining parts taken from reference TRBV28 and TRBJ2-4, reads DVKVTQSSRYLVKRTGEKVFLECVQDMDHENMFWYRQDPGLGLRLIYFSYDVKMKEKGDIPEGYSVSREKKERFSLILESASTNQTSMYLCASSFISTVLAKNIQYFGAGTRLSVL.

The chain carries TRBV3-1 (or the pseudogene TRBV3-2) and TRBJ1-4; no reliable D call. Germline CDR1 and CDR2: LGHDT and YNNKEL (reference sequence). This CDR3 is built from 14 residues. The germline V and J ends were trimmed by 4 bases and 0 bases, with 6 bases remaining between them. CDR3 sequence reads: CASSPTATNEKLFF. The CDR3 nucleotides read TGTGCCAGCAGCCCGACTGCAACTAATGAAAAACTGTTTTTT.

This clone has a single count. The V call is TRBV18, the J call TRBJ1-2; 7 bases are shared with TRBD1. The CDR3 consists of 14 residues. Germline CDR1 KGHSH, CDR2 LQKENI. With 6 bases clipped from V and 1 base from J, the junction kept 5 bases outside the gene matches. The CDR3 DNA is TGTGCCAGCTCCCGAGGGACAGATAACTATGGCTACACCTTC. It codes for CASSRGTDNYGYTF.

The chain is built from TRBV10-2 and TRBJ2-6; 10 nucleotides line up with TRBD1. CDR1 is WSHSY and CDR2 is SAAADI in the germline V gene. The V and J ends lost 6 bases and 15 bases, in that order; junction bases with no gene match: 5. The CDR3 has 12 amino acids. The DNA of the CDR3 is TGCGCCAGCAGGGGGGACAGGGGAGACCTGACTTTC. It yields the protein CASRGDRGDLTF.

The chain carries TRBV6-5 and TRBJ1-5, with 7 bases aligning to TRBD1. CDR3 length: 15 residues. V was clipped by 0 bases and J by 4 bases; unmatched bases: 3. Germline V lookup: CDR1 MNHEY, CDR2 SVGAGI. The CDR3 loop reads CASSYSQTGNQPQHF. The CDR3 DNA sequence: TGTGCCAGCAGTTACTCACAGACAGGGAATCAGCCCCAGCATTTT.

This rearrangement joins TRBV6-6 to TRBJ2-2, with 10 bases matching TRBD2. The CDR3 is 15 residues long. V lost 6 bases, J lost 1 base, and 2 bases stayed unmatched. Germline CDR1 reads MNHNY; CDR2 reads SVGAGI (reference sequence). Here the CDR3 DNA reads TGTGCCAGCAGGAGCGGGGGGGGGAACACCGGGGAGCTGTTTTTT. Its translation is CASRSGGGNTGELFF.

This chain links TRBV24-1 with TRBJ1-5; no firm D call. The CDR3 loop spans 13 amino acids. V was clipped by 6 bases and J by 4 bases, with 9 bases between them. Germline CDR1 is KGHDR and CDR2 is SFDVKD. CDR3 protein: CATSTEGNQPQHF. The DNA for the CDR3 is TGTGCCACCAGTACGGAGGGAAATCAGCCCCAGCATTTT.

This rearrangement joins TRBV24-1 to TRBJ2-7; 10 bases align to TRBD1. The V segment lost 4 bases and the J segment 2 bases; nucleotides outside the gene matches: 7. The CDR3 consists of 16 residues. Per germline, CDR1 KGHDR and CDR2 SFDVKD. CDR3 bases: TGTGCCACCAGTGACCGGGGGGGACAGGGGCCCTACGAGCAGTACGTC. Protein sequence: CATSDRGGQGPYEQYV.

The genes are TRBV6-5 and TRBJ2-2, with D tentatively TRBD1 (6 bases). CDR1 and CDR2 (germline): MNHEY, SVGAGI. CDR3 length: 13 residues. V was cut by 9 bases and J by 6 bases, with 14 bases left in between. The CDR3 loop reads CASHRVGAGELFF. The CDR3 DNA sequence: TGTGCCAGTCACAGGGTCGGCGCCGGGGAGCTGTTTTTT.

The rearrangement links TRBV6-1 to TRBJ2-1; D not resolved. Germline CDR1 and CDR2: MNHNS and SASEGT. V shed 0 bases and J shed 5 bases, with 11 bases lying between them. This CDR3 has 15 amino acids. The CDR3 reads CASSEALRGDNEQFF. In DNA form, the CDR3 reads TGTGCCAGCAGTGAAGCGCTTAGAGGCGACAATGAGCAGTTCTTC.

The chain is built from TRBV6-2 or TRBV6-3 and TRBJ2-2, with 9 nucleotides matching TRBD1. Trimming at V came to 2 bases and at J to 6 bases, leaving 7 bases not matched to a gene. Per germline, CDR1 MNHEY and CDR2 SVGEGT. This CDR3 region has 16 residues. CDR3 protein: CASSYAQQGAAGELFF. CDR3 nucleotide sequence: TGTGCCAGCAGTTACGCTCAACAGGGGGCGGCCGGGGAGCTGTTTTTT.

The V and J genes are TRBV7-6 and TRBJ2-2, with 9 positions matching TRBD1. Germline CDR1 SGHVS, CDR2 FNYEAQ. This CDR3 has 16 residues. The V segment lost 0 bases and the J segment 5 bases; nucleotides outside the gene matches: 4. In nucleotides, the CDR3 is TGTGCCAGCAGCTTAGCTTGGGGGACAGGGACCGGGGAGCTGTTTTTT. It encodes CASSLAWGTGTGELFF.

The chain has TRBV4-1 and TRBJ2-3, with 16 bases that match TRBD2. There are 22 residues in the CDR3. CDR1 MGHRA and CDR2 YSYEKL come from the germline V gene. The V gene end was trimmed by 0 bases and the J gene end by 1 base; junction bases not matched to a gene: 13. The CDR3 nucleotides read TGCGCCAGCAGCCAAGATCCGGTTTGGGGACTAGCGGGGGGGCCCGGCACAGATACGCAGTATTTT. This sequence encodes CASSQDPVWGLAGGPGTDTQYF.

V and J are TRBV6-6 and TRBJ1-2; TRBD1 agrees at 11 bases. This CDR3 is built from 15 residues. Trimming removed 9 bases from V and 0 bases from J; junction bases left unmatched: 6. Germline CDR1 and CDR2: MNHNY and SVGAGI (reference sequence). CDR3 in amino acids: CASGDRGRANYGYTF. The CDR3 coding sequence is TGTGCCAGTGGGGACAGGGGGAGGGCTAACTATGGCTACACCTTC.

The chain has TRBV9 and TRBJ2-5, with 9 nucleotides matching TRBD2. Trimming removed 3 bases from V and 2 bases from J; junction bases left unmatched: 8. From germline, CDR1 is SGDLS and CDR2 YYNGEE. The CDR3 loop spans 16 amino acids. CDR3 sequence (DNA): TGTGCCAGCAGCGCCCCCTGGCGGGGGGGACAAGAGACCCAGTACTTC. It translates to CASSAPWRGGQETQYF.

This CDR3 reads CASSEGAGSYNEQFF. DNA of the CDR3: TGTGCCAGCAGTGAAGGGGCAGGGTCCTACAATGAGCAGTTCTTC. V is TRBV6-1 and J is TRBJ2-1; possible D gene TRBD1, 5 bases. Trimming took 1 base from V and 1 from J, leaving 8 bases between them. The CDR3 is made up of 15 amino acids. The V gene's germline CDR1 is MNHNS and CDR2 SASEGT.